The next 13 T cell receptor beta chains were all read from a single sample in a study of T cell responses to AZD1222 COVID-19 vaccine. The method was immunoSEQ multiplex PCR; TCRdb's version includes in-frame clones alone and lacks a portion of them. Among about 160,000 clones listed, 94% were seen once. Sequencing used peripheral blood, obtained 28 days after the second AZD1222 dose. All receptors derive from an adult who received the AZD1222 COVID-19 vaccine.

This clone was picked up one time. The V call is TRBV7-2, the J call TRBJ2-5; D gene ambiguous. Trimming stripped 1 base from V and 3 bases from J, with 12 bases between. The CDR3 runs to 15 residues. Germline V lookup: CDR1 SGHTA, CDR2 FQGNSA. CDR3 in amino acids: CASSLVEEAEETQYF. CDR3 in DNA: TGTGCCAGCAGCTTAGTTGAAGAGGCGGAAGAGACCCAGTACTTC.

CDR3 in amino acids: CASSLRTTGELFF. Written as DNA, the CDR3 is TGTGCCAGCAGCCTCCGGACGACCGGGGAGCTGTTTTTT. J is TRBJ2-2 and V is TRBV21-1. TRBV21-1 is tagged as a pseudogene. The CDR3 runs to 13 residues.

The chain uses TRBV6-5 and TRBJ1-1; D call uncertain. The V gene lost 7 bases and the J gene lost 3 bases, with 6 bases spanning the gap. The CDR3 loop spans 11 amino acids. Germline CDR1 is MNHEY and CDR2 is SVGAGI. This CDR3 reads CASTQDTEAFF. CDR3 bases: TGTGCCAGCACCCAGGACACTGAAGCTTTCTTT.

The chain links TRBV28 to TRBJ1-1; no reliable D call. This CDR3 comprises 15 residues. The germline gives CDR1 MDHEN, CDR2 SYDVKM. Trimming took 3 bases from V and 9 from J, leaving 20 bases between them. The DNA of the CDR3 is TGTGCCAGCAGTTTCCCCATGGCCCGGATACGGCAAGCTTTCTTT. Translating it yields CASSFPMARIRQAFF. Together with reference TRBV28 and TRBJ1-1, the CDR3 gives the full variable domain: DVKVTQSSRYLVKRTGEKVFLECVQDMDHENMFWYRQDPGLGLRLIYFSYDVKMKEKGDIPEGYSVSREKKERFSLILESASTNQTSMYLCASSFPMARIRQAFFGQGTRLTVV.

This rearrangement joins TRBV5-5 to TRBJ1-2; a weak D match, TRBD1 (6 bases). Trimming pared 4 bases from V and 3 bases from J, leaving 16 bases between. CDR1 and CDR2 from the germline V gene are SGHKS and YYEKEE (reference sequence). The CDR3 totals 15 residues. The DNA for the CDR3 is TGTGCCAGCAGCCCCTGGAGAGGGGGGGACTATGGCTACACCTTC. Protein sequence: CASSPWRGGDYGYTF.

The V call is TRBV5-5, the J call TRBJ1-6; no definite D call. Trimming took 0 bases from V and 8 from J, leaving 18 bases between them. Germline V lookup: CDR1 SGHKS, CDR2 YYEKEE (reference sequence). CDR3 length: 17 amino acids. In DNA form, the CDR3 reads TGTGCCAGCAGCTTGGCCCTTGCAGGTCCAAACCATTCACCCCTCCACTTT. Its protein product is CASSLALAGPNHSPLHF.

The V and J genes are TRBV2 and TRBJ2-7; a possible D gene is TRBD2 (5 bases). CDR1 and CDR2 from the germline V gene are SNHLY and FYNNEI. Trimming removed 7 bases from V and 3 bases from J, with 13 bases in between. This CDR3 has 13 amino acids. CDR3 DNA: TGTGCCAGCATTAGAGAGGGTAACTACGAGCAGTACTTC. Translating gives CASIREGNYEQYF.

This chain uses TRBV6-2 or TRBV6-3 with TRBJ2-6, with D unresolved. This CDR3 has 21 amino acids. CDR1 is MNHEY and CDR2 is SVGEGT in the germline V gene. The V end lost 0 bases, the J end lost 3 bases, and 24 bases lay between the germline ends. The CDR3 sequence: CASSYSIDPTDLLLGANVLTF. The DNA for the CDR3 is TGTGCCAGCAGTTACTCGATAGATCCGACGGACCTCCTTCTTGGGGCCAACGTCCTGACTTTC.

This rearrangement joins TRBV11-2 to TRBJ1-1; a weak D match, TRBD1 (6 bases). Per germline, CDR1 SGHAT and CDR2 FQNNGV. V was trimmed by 5 bases and J by 0 bases, leaving 16 bases between them. This CDR3 region has 16 residues. CDR3 coding DNA: TGTGCCAGCAGCCCCCGGGGACAATTCATGAACACTGAAGCTTTCTTT. It yields the protein CASSPRGQFMNTEAFF.

The V call is TRBV19, the J call TRBJ2-1; a weak D match, TRBD2 (6 bases). This CDR3 contains 12 residues. Germline V gives CDR1 LNHDA, CDR2 SQIVND (reference sequence). Trimming stripped 10 bases from V and 4 bases from J, with 11 bases between. The CDR3 sequence is CATGTLYNEQFF. The DNA for the CDR3 is TGTGCCACCGGGACTCTATACAATGAGCAGTTCTTC.

The chain joins TRBV19 to TRBJ1-1; D gene ambiguous. The CDR3 consists of 13 residues. Germline lookup yields CDR1 LNHDA and CDR2 SQIVND (reference sequence). V lost 7 bases, J lost 0 bases, and 9 bases lay in between. In DNA form, the CDR3 reads TGTGCCAGTAACAGCCAGATGAACACTGAAGCTTTCTTT. Residues: CASNSQMNTEAFF.

CDR3 region: CASSPSYNEQFF. Written as DNA, the CDR3 is TGTGCCAGCAGTCCATCTTACAATGAGCAGTTCTTC. V and J are TRBV6-2 or TRBV6-3 and TRBJ2-1; no clear D gene. CDR1 is MNHEY and CDR2 is SVGEGT in the germline V gene. V dropped 5 bases and J dropped 4 bases, with 6 bases sitting between them. This CDR3 spans 12 amino acids.

This clone has just one count. V and J are TRBV11-2 and TRBJ1-2, with 9 bases lining up with TRBD1. The ends lost 5 bases at V and 3 bases at J; junction bases unmatched: 7. There are 15 residues in the CDR3. Germline CDR1 and CDR2: SGHAT and FQNNGV. The CDR3 region has the DNA TGTGCCAGCAGCAGGGGGACAGGGCAGCACTATGGCTACACCTTC. Translated: CASSRGTGQHYGYTF.